This is a list of T cell receptor beta chains from one sample in a study of blood T cells in healthy people across ages. TCRdb itself ran the 5' RACE reads through MiXCR, one entry per CDR3 protein. The table shows some 1.5 million distinct CDR3 sequences, with 28% occurring only once. Specimen: blood. Receptor source: a woman between 25 and 40 years old in good health. Both conserved end residues are part of each CDR3. D genes are given only for firm matches. Only part of the rows carry a size: once, few, many, or a class if the clone is expanded.

>TRBJ2-4|TRBD1|many|TRBV11-2
CASRPIRSRGTKNIQYF
TGTGCCAGCAGGCCCATTAGATCCAGGGGGACCAAAAACATTCAGTACTTC
>TRBJ2-1|TRBD2|NA|TRBV20-1
CSAGLAGGRNGQFF
TGCAGTGCTGGACTAGCGGGGGGGCGCAATGGGCAGTTCTTC
>TRBJ2-3|TRBD1|NA|TRBV5-1
CASSLEGTGVDTRYF
TGCGCCAGCAGCTTGGAGGGGACAGGGGTAGATACGCGGTATTTT
>TRBJ1-2|NA|few|TRBV7-2
CASSFEFIGYGYTF
TGTGCCAGCAGCTTTGAGTTTATTGGCTATGGCTACACCTTC
>TRBJ1-1|NA|few|TRBV2
CASSSQGPGGLKAFF
TGTGCCAGCAGTTCACAGGGCCCGGGGGGGCTGAAAGCTTTCTTT
>TRBJ2-1|TRBD2|NA|TRBV7-3
CASSLGGGTNEQFF
TGTGCCAGCAGCTTGGGCGGGGGGACAAATGAGCAGTTCTTC
>TRBJ1-6|NA|few|TRBV6-1
CTTSGTQKDSPLHF
TGTACTACCAGCGGCACACAAAAAGATTCACCCCTCCACTTT
>TRBJ2-7|NA|few|TRBV4-2
CASSQELIDYEQYF
TGTGCCAGCAGCCAAGAACTGATCGACTACGAGCAGTACTTC
>TRBJ2-7|NA|NA|TRBV6-2/TRBV6-3
CASEGVANEQYF
TGTGCCAGTGAGGGGGTAGCGAACGAGCAGTACTTC
>TRBJ1-2|TRBD1|NA|TRBV19
CASRDRVGYTF
TGTGCCAGTAGAGACAGGGTTGGCTACACCTTC
>TRBJ2-1|TRBD2|NA|TRBV5-1
CACSLGGTTYNEQFF
TGCGCCTGCAGCTTGGGGGGGACTACCTACAATGAGCAGTTCTTC
>TRBJ2-7|TRBD1|many|TRBV20-1
CSGRTGEGSYEQYF
TGCAGTGGTCGGACAGGGGAGGGCTCCTACGAGCAGTACTTC
>TRBJ2-7|TRBD1|NA|TRBV20-1
CSVPTDRGTYEQYF
TGCAGTGTTCCCACGGACAGGGGTACCTACGAGCAGTACTTC
>TRBJ2-2|TRBD2|once|TRBV20-1
CSAPASGGATGELFF
TGCAGTGCCCCAGCGAGCGGGGGGGCAACCGGGGAGCTGTTTTTT
>TRBJ2-5|NA|NA|TRBV12-3/TRBV12-4
CASSLGGGGSEETQYF
TGTGCCAGCAGTTTAGGGGGCGGTGGATCCGAAGAGACCCAGTACTTC
>TRBJ1-5|NA|NA|TRBV4-3
CASSQVEGQPQHF
TGCGCCAGCAGCCAAGTTGAGGGTCAGCCCCAGCATTTT
>TRBJ2-7|TRBD2|NA|TRBV28
CASSELAGESYEQYF
TGTGCCAGCAGTGAGTTAGCGGGAGAATCCTACGAGCAGTACTTC
>TRBJ1-5|NA|few|TRBV12-3/TRBV12-4
CASRLSLGQPQHF
TGTGCCAGCAGACTAAGTTTGGGACAGCCCCAGCATTTT
>TRBJ2-7|TRBD2|few|TRBV6-6
CASSYPSGGTYEQYF
TGTGCCAGCAGTTACCCTAGCGGGGGTACCTACGAGCAGTACTTC
>TRBJ2-1|NA|few|TRBV7-3
CASSSSRHPSLGNEQFF
TGTGCCAGCAGCTCATCCAGGCATCCCTCGTTGGGCAATGAGCAGTTCTTC
>TRBJ2-4|TRBD2|NA|TRBV27
CASSLEAGGPIQQYF
TGTGCCAGCAGTTTAGAAGCGGGAGGGCCAATTCAACAGTACTTC
>TRBJ1-1|NA|few|TRBV7-9
CASSFRTAYTEAFF
TGTGCCAGCAGCTTCCGGACAGCGTACACTGAAGCTTTCTTT
>TRBJ1-5|NA|NA|TRBV20-1
CSAGAVASNQPQHF
TGCAGTGCGGGGGCGGTCGCTAGCAATCAGCCCCAGCATTTT
>TRBJ2-6|NA|many|TRBV28
CASSLERGANVLTF
TGTGCCAGCAGTTTGGAGCGTGGGGCCAACGTCCTGACTTTC
>TRBJ2-3|TRBD2|NA|TRBV7-2
CASSMRTSGTADTQYF
TGTGCCAGCAGCATGAGGACTAGCGGGACGGCAGATACGCAGTATTTT
>TRBJ2-3|TRBD1|NA|TRBV28
CASSPAGGPLDTQYF
TGTGCCAGCAGCCCCGCAGGGGGACCTCTAGATACGCAGTATTTT
>TRBJ1-1|NA|few|TRBV3-1
CASSLERQEAFF
TGTGCCAGCAGCCTAGAACGACAGGAAGCTTTCTTT
>TRBJ1-1|TRBD1|NA|TRBV29-1
CSVRTGLIEAFF
TGCAGCGTGAGGACAGGGCTGATTGAAGCTTTCTTT
>TRBJ2-5|TRBD2|few|TRBV7-2
CASSPGSGRYQETQYF
TGTGCCAGCAGCCCCGGAAGCGGGAGGTACCAAGAGACCCAGTACTTC
>TRBJ2-1|NA|NA|TRBV28
CASTRLQSCNEQFF
TGTGCCAGCACCCGACTCCAGAGCTGCAATGAGCAGTTCTTC
>TRBJ2-1|NA|many|TRBV14
CASSQDASDSYNEQFF
TGTGCCAGCAGCCAAGATGCCAGCGACTCCTACAATGAGCAGTTCTTC
>TRBJ2-7|NA|many|TRBV10-3
CAIRDLGDNYEQYF
TGTGCCATCAGAGACCTAGGGGACAACTACGAGCAGTACTTC
>TRBJ2-5|NA|NA|TRBV19
CASSMGAGPSRGEQYF
TGTGCCAGTAGTATGGGCGCGGGCCCCTCCCGTGGGGAGCAGTACTTC
>TRBJ2-5|NA|few|TRBV3-1
CASRDPPYETQYF
TGTGCCAGCCGGGATCCACCTTATGAGACCCAGTACTTC
>TRBJ2-1|TRBD2|few|TRBV13
CASSPSGGNSYNEQFF
TGTGCCAGCAGTCCCAGCGGGGGCAACTCCTACAATGAGCAGTTCTTC
>TRBJ2-1|TRBD2|few|TRBV25-1
CASSLRPTRAGGANEQFF
TGTGCCAGCAGTCTTCGTCCTACTAGAGCGGGAGGTGCGAATGAGCAGTTCTTC
>TRBJ2-1|NA|NA|TRBV14
CASSQEGGQFF
TGTGCCAGCAGCCAGGAAGGTGGGCAGTTCTTC
>TRBJ2-1|TRBD2|NA|TRBV11-2
CASSSSSGRALDEQFF
TGTGCCAGCAGCTCATCGAGCGGGAGGGCCCTGGATGAGCAGTTCTTC
>TRBJ2-5|TRBD2|few|TRBV20-1
CIAVAAGAQETQYF
TGCATCGCCGTAGCCGCGGGAGCCCAAGAGACCCAGTACTTC
>TRBJ1-2|NA|few|TRBV20-1
CSARVGRTYGYTF
TGCAGTGCTAGAGTGGGACGGACGTATGGCTACACCTTC
>TRBJ1-5|NA|NA|TRBV20-1
CSATTGRTNQPQHF
TGCAGTGCTACTACCGGGAGAACCAATCAGCCCCAGCATTTT
>TRBJ2-1|TRBD2|few|TRBV20-1
CSASRAASGGNEQFF
TGCAGTGCGTCAAGGGCGGCTAGCGGTGGGAATGAGCAGTTCTTC
>TRBJ1-4|NA|NA|TRBV6-1
CASRDTGIATNEKLFF
TGTGCCAGCAGGGACACAGGGATAGCAACTAATGAAAAACTGTTTTTT
>TRBJ2-2|NA|NA|TRBV28
CASGTLNTGELFF
TGTGCCAGCGGGACATTGAACACCGGGGAGCTGTTTTTT
>TRBJ2-7|TRBD1|many|TRBV5-5
CASSLDGTGRFEQYF
TGTGCCAGCAGCTTGGACGGGACAGGGAGATTCGAGCAGTACTTC
>TRBJ2-1|TRBD1|few|TRBV4-1
CASSHRQGDEQFF
TGCGCCAGCAGCCACCGACAGGGCGATGAGCAGTTCTTC
>TRBJ2-1|TRBD2|once|TRBV20-1
CSARSGSNEQFF
TGCAGTGCTAGGAGCGGGAGTAATGAGCAGTTCTTC
>TRBJ2-3|TRBD2|NA|TRBV12-3/TRBV12-4
CASNRGGSTDMQYF
TGTGCCAGCAACCGGGGGGGAAGCACAGATATGCAGTATTTT
>TRBJ2-1|TRBD2|NA|TRBV18
CASSPPGLAGNYNEQFF
TGTGCCAGCTCACCTCCGGGACTAGCGGGTAACTACAATGAGCAGTTCTTC
>TRBJ2-1|TRBD1|NA|TRBV6-6
CASSRDSRPEQFF
TGTGCCAGCAGCCGGGACAGCCGACCTGAGCAGTTCTTC
>TRBJ1-5|NA|few|TRBV4-1
CASSHWPQRKGQPQHF
TGCGCCAGCAGCCATTGGCCGCAGAGGAAAGGGCAGCCCCAGCATTTT
>TRBJ2-7|NA|NA|TRBV3-1
CASSQVDRSYEQYF
TGTGCCAGCAGCCAAGTGGACCGGTCCTACGAGCAGTACTTC
>TRBJ2-7|NA|NA|TRBV6-5
CASSSSQGYEQYF
TGTGCCAGCAGTTCCTCGCAAGGATACGAGCAGTACTTC
>TRBJ2-4|TRBD1|many|TRBV7-2
CASSLEVQGATGWTKNIQYF
TGTGCCAGCAGCTTAGAAGTACAGGGGGCCACTGGGTGGACCAAAAACATTCAGTACTTC
>TRBJ1-2|NA|NA|TRBV2
CASKGYSDYGYTF
TGTGCCAGCAAGGGCTACAGTGACTATGGCTACACCTTC
>TRBJ2-1|TRBD2|few|TRBV30
CAWSSLAGELHNEQFF
TGTGCCTGGAGTTCCCTAGCGGGAGAGCTCCACAATGAGCAGTTCTTC
>TRBJ1-4|NA|many|TRBV6-5
CASSPESPPFLFF
TGTGCCAGCAGCCCCGAGAGCCCGCCTTTTCTGTTTTTT
>TRBJ2-3|TRBD2|NA|TRBV28
CASTLGLAGSTDTQDF
TGTGCCAGCACCTTAGGGCTAGCGGGTAGCACAGATACGCAGGATTTT